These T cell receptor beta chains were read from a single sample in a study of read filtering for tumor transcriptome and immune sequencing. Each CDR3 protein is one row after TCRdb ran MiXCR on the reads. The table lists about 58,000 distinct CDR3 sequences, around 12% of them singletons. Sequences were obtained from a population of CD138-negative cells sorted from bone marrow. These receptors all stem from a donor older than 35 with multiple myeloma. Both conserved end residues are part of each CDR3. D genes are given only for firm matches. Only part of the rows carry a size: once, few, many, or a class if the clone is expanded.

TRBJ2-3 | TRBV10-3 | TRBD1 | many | CAIRGTGQGVDTQYF | TGTGCCATCAGAGGGACAGGGCAGGGCGTAGATACGCAGTATTTT
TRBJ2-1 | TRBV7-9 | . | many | CASRGLSYNEQFF | TGTGCCAGCAGGGGGCTCTCCTACAATGAGCAGTTCTTC
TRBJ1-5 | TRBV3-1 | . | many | CASSPGQLTYQPQHF | TGTGCCAGCAGCCCCGGACAGTTGACGTATCAGCCCCAGCATTTT
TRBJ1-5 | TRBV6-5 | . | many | CASSLTRYSNQPQHF | TGTGCCAGCAGCCTGACACGGTATAGCAATCAGCCCCAGCATTTT
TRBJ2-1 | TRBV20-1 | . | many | CSAWQGFSEQFF | TGCAGTGCTTGGCAAGGGTTCAGTGAGCAGTTCTTC
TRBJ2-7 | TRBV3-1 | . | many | CASSARDLTYEQYF | TGTGCCAGCAGCGCCCGGGACCTTACCTACGAGCAGTACTTC
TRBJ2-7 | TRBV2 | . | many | CASSEPGSYEQYF | TGTGCCAGCAGTGAGCCCGGTTCCTACGAGCAGTACTTC
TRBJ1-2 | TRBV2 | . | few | CASSDRGTNYGYTF | TGTGCCAGCAGTGACCGGGGAACAAACTATGGCTACACCTTC
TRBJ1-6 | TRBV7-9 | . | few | CASRGNRSYNSPLHF | TGTGCCAGCAGAGGGAACAGGTCCTATAATTCACCCCTCCACTTT
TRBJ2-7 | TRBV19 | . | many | CASSIGNSYEQYF | TGTGCCAGTAGTATAGGCAACTCCTACGAGCAGTACTTC
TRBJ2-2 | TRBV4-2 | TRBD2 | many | CASSGLAGGPTGELFF | TGTGCCAGCAGCGGACTAGCGGGGGGGCCGACCGGGGAGCTGTTTTTT
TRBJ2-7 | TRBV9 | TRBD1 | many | CASSEGTGFEQYF | TGTGCCAGCAGCGAGGGGACAGGGTTCGAGCAGTACTTC
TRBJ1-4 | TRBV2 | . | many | CASTKFGGRTQGKLFF | TGTGCCAGCACTAAGTTCGGGGGGCGGACGCAAGGAAAACTGTTTTTT
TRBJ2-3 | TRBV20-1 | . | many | CSASPPQDTQYF | TGCAGTGCTAGTCCGCCTCAGGATACGCAGTATTTT
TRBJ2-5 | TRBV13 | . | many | CASSSREETQYF | TGTGCCAGCAGCTCACGGGAGGAGACCCAGTACTTC
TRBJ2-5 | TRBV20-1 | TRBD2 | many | CSAKPGGPLKTQYF | TGCAGTGCAAAACCGGGGGGGCCGTTAAAGACCCAGTACTTC
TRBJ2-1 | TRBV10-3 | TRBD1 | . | CAISGGTGGFNNEQFF | TGTGCCATCAGTGGTGGGACAGGAGGATTCAATAATGAGCAGTTCTTC
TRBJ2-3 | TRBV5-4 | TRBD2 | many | CASSPGTSGDSDTQYF | TGTGCCAGCAGCCCGGGAACTAGCGGGGATTCAGATACGCAGTATTTT
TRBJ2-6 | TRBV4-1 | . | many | CASSPVGVSGANVLTF | TGCGCCAGCAGCCCCGTTGGGGTCTCTGGGGCCAACGTCCTGACTTTC
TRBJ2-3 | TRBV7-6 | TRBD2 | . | CASSGGLAGITDTQYF | TGTGCCAGCAGCGGGGGACTAGCGGGGATCACAGATACGCAGTATTTT
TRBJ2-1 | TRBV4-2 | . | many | CASSQGPRQPDNEQFF | TGTGCCAGCAGCCAAGGACCCCGACAGCCTGACAATGAGCAGTTCTTC
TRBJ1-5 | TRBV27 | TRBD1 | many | CASSLAGGTGGNQPQHF | TGTGCCAGCAGTTTAGCAGGGGGGACAGGGGGCAATCAGCCCCAGCATTTT
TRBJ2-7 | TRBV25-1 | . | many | CASSEYGDLVGYEQYF | TGTGCCAGCAGTGAATACGGGGACCTGGTGGGCTACGAGCAGTACTTC
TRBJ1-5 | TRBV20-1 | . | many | CSATVGGVQPQHF | TGCAGTGCCACGGTGGGGGGGGTTCAGCCCCAGCATTTT
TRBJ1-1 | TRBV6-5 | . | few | CASMKGGSMNTEAFF | TGTGCCAGCATGAAGGGCGGAAGCATGAACACTGAAGCTTTCTTT
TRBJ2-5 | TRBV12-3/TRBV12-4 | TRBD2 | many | CASSSTTSGGNRRRETQYF | TGTGCCAGCAGTTCAACGACTAGCGGGGGAAACCGCCGGAGGGAGACCCAGTACTTC
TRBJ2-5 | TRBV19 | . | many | CASSTRPQETQYF | TGTGCCAGTAGTACCAGGCCCCAAGAGACCCAGTACTTC
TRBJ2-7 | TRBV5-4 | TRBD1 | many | CASSEARTGAEQYF | TGTGCCAGCAGCGAGGCTCGGACAGGGGCCGAGCAGTACTTC
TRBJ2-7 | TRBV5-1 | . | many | CASSLQGGAYEQYF | TGCGCCAGCAGCTTGCAAGGGGGGGCCTACGAGCAGTACTTC
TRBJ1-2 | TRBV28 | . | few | CASSSTAYYGYTF | TGTGCCAGCAGTTCCACAGCTTACTATGGCTACACCTTC
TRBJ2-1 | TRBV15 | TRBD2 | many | CASLSGGYNEQFF | TGTGCGAGCCTGAGCGGGGGGTACAATGAGCAGTTCTTC
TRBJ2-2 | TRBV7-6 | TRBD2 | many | CASSPGGVAGELFF | TGTGCCAGCAGCCCGGGGGGTGTCGCCGGGGAGCTGTTTTTT
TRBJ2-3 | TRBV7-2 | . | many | CASSLDGGRADTQYF | TGTGCCAGCAGCTTGGACGGGGGCAGGGCAGATACGCAGTATTTT
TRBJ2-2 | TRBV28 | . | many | CASSPRAAGRELFF | TGTGCCAGCAGTCCACGGGCCGCGGGCCGGGAGCTGTTTTTT
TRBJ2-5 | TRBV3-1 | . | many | CASTRSYAKQETQYF | TGTGCCAGCACCCGATCCTACGCTAAACAAGAGACCCAGTACTTC
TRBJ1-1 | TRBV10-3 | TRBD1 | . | CAISEGQGDTEAFF | TGTGCCATCAGTGAGGGCCAGGGGGACACTGAAGCTTTCTTT
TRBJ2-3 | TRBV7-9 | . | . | CASSQNTDAQYF | TGTGCCAGCAGCCAGAACACAGATGCGCAGTATTTT
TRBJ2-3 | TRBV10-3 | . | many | CAIAGDTYTDTQYF | TGTGCCATCGCTGGGGACACATACACAGATACGCAGTATTTT
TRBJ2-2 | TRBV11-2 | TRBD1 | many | CASRQTGANTGELFF | TGTGCCAGCAGGCAGACAGGGGCGAACACCGGGGAGCTGTTTTTT
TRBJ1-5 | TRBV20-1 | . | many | CSAWRANQPQHF | TGCAGTGCCTGGAGAGCGAATCAGCCCCAGCATTTT
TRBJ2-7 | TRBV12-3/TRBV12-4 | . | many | CASSSRFSYEQYF | TGTGCCAGCAGTTCCAGGTTTTCCTACGAGCAGTACTTC
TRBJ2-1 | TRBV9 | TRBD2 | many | CASSSSGSGVNEQFF | TGTGCCAGCAGCTCCAGCGGCAGCGGGGTAAATGAGCAGTTCTTC
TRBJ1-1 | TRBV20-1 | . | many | CSARDLSSGFGTDTEAFF | TGCAGTGCTAGAGACCTGTCCTCAGGGTTTGGGACGGACACTGAAGCTTTCTTT
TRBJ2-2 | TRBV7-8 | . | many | CASSRAVTGNTGELFF | TGTGCCAGCAGCCGGGCCGTGACAGGGAACACCGGGGAGCTGTTTTTT
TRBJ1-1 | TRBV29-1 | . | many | CSVVGTRGRLNTEAFF | TGCAGCGTTGTGGGGACTAGGGGCAGACTGAACACTGAAGCTTTCTTT
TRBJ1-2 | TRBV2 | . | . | CASSVREPGSGYGYTF | TGTGCCAGCAGTGTTCGGGAGCCGGGGTCGGGGTATGGCTACACCTTC
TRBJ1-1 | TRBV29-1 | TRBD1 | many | CSVDVGTAMNTEAFF | TGCAGCGTTGACGTAGGGACAGCCATGAACACTGAAGCTTTCTTT
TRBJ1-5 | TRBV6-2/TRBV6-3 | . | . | CASSPNNNQPQHF | TGTGCCAGCAGTCCTAATAACAATCAGCCCCAGCATTTT
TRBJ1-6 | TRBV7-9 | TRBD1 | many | CASSSGTGDSNSPLHF | TGTGCCAGCAGCTCCGGGACAGGCGATAGTAATTCACCCCTCCACTTT
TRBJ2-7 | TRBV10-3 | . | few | CAISEEGLGEQYF | TGTGCCATCAGTGAGGAGGGGTTGGGCGAGCAGTACTTC